This TCR beta chain comes out of a study of blood T cell repertoires in COVID-19. The data were produced by immunoSEQ multiplex PCR, yet TCRdb's version contains in-frame clones alone and is incomplete. Of 200,000 to 250,000 clones in the sample, about 86% are singletons; the top ten hold over 3%. The length of the CDR3 is 15 residues. V lost 5 bases and J 4 bases, leaving 14 bases between the germline ends. The germline gives CDR1 SEHNR, CDR2 FQNEAQ (reference sequence). The material sequenced was peripheral blood. The chain recombines TRBV7-9 with TRBJ2-2; tentatively, D is TRBD1 (5 bases). The sequence was obtained from a woman aged 25 to 39 who had recovered from COVID-19. CDR3 bases: TGTGCCAGCAGCCCCGGCGCAGGGTTCACCGGGGAGCTGTTTTTT. It translates to CASSPGAGFTGELFF.